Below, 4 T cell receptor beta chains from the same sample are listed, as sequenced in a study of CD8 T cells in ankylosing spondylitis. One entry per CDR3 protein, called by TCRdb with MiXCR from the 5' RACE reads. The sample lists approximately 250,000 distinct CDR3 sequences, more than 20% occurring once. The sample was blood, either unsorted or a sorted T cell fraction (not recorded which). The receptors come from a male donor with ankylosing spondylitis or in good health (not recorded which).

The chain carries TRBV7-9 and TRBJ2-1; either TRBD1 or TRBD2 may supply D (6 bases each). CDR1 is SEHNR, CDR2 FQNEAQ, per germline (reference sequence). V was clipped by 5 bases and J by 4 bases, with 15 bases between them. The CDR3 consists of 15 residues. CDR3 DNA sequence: TGTGCCAGCAGCGCGCCCGGGGGCAGGTACAATGAGCAGTTCTTC. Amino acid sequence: CASSAPGGRYNEQFF.

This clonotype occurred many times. The CDR3 bases are TGCAGTACCCCCCAGGGGGACTATGGCTACACCTTC. Amino acid sequence: CSTPQGDYGYTF. The rearrangement links TRBV20-1 to TRBJ1-2; 7 bases fit TRBD1. The CDR3 extends over 12 amino acids. J gave up 3 bases and V 8 bases, and 6 bases lay outside the gene matches. The germline gives CDR1 DFQATT, CDR2 SNEGSKA (reference sequence).

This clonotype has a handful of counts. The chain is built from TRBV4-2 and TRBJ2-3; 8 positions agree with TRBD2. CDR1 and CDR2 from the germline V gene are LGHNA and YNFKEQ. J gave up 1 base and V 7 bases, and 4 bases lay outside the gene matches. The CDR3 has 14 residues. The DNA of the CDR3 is TGTGCCAGCACAAGGCGGGGGGGCACAGATACGCAGTATTTT. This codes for CASTRRGGTDTQYF.

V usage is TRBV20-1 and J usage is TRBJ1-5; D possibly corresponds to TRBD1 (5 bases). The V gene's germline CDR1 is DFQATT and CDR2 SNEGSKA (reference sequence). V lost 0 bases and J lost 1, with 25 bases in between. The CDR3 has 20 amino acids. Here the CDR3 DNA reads TGCAGTGCTAGAGACCAAAGAACCCGGGACGGAGAGAGAAGCAATCAGCCCCAGCATTTT. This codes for CSARDQRTRDGERSNQPQHF.